Listed below are T cell receptor beta chains from one sample, sequenced in a study of blood T cell repertoires in COVID-19. The repertoire was sequenced with immunoSEQ multiplex PCR; TCRdb's copy has only in-frame clones and lacks some. Here the sample spans tens of thousands of clones, 80% to 90% being singletons. Specimen: peripheral blood. Every receptor here comes from a human donor in a cohort sampled during active COVID-19. CDR3s include the opening cysteine and the closing phenylalanine or tryptophan. D genes are given only for firm matches. Some rows mark clone size as missing; the rest say once, few, many or name a class of expanded clone.

j_gene,d_gene,abundance,v_gene,CDR3aa,CDR3nt
TRBJ2-5,TRBD2,.,TRBV29-1,CSVPRDGRSPETQYF,TGCAGCGTTCCCCGTGACGGGAGGTCCCCAGAGACCCAGTACTTC
TRBJ1-2,.,few,TRBV28,CASRDSGPQTLLYGYTF,TGTGCCAGCAGGGACAGTGGACCTCAGACCCTCCTCTATGGCTACACCTTC
TRBJ2-1,TRBD2,once,TRBV18,CASSPPGLDVYEQFF,TGTGCCAGCTCACCTCCGGGACTAGATGTATATGAGCAGTTCTTC
TRBJ2-7,.,.,TRBV7-2,CASSQSARGYEQYF,TGTGCCAGCAGCCAGAGTGCACGGGGCTACGAGCAGTACTTC
TRBJ1-5,.,.,TRBV6-1,CASSDRDNNQPQHF,TGTGCCAGCAGTGACCGGGACAACAATCAGCCCCAGCATTTT
TRBJ2-7,TRBD1,.,TRBV18,CASSLSQRQGYEQYF,TGTGCCAGCTCACTTTCGCAAAGACAGGGCTACGAGCAGTACTTC
TRBJ1-2,TRBD1,.,TRBV4-3,CASSTDRFNYGYTF,TGCGCCAGCAGCACGGACAGGTTTAACTATGGCTACACCTTC
TRBJ1-6,.,.,TRBV18,CASSPTTVLDSPLHF,TGTGCCAGCTCACCTACGACAGTTCTCGATTCACCCCTCCACTTT
TRBJ1-1,TRBD1,.,TRBV5-6,CASSPSPNRGTEAFF,TGTGCCAGCAGTCCCAGCCCAAACAGGGGAACTGAAGCTTTCTTT
TRBJ2-7,.,.,TRBV28,CASNRVAYEQYF,TGTGCCAGCAACAGGGTCGCCTACGAGCAGTACTTC
TRBJ2-1,TRBD2,.,TRBV11-3,CASSLSGSRQFF,TGTGCCAGCAGCTTAAGCGGGAGTCGGCAGTTCTTC
TRBJ2-7,.,once,TRBV12-3/TRBV12-4,CASSPFGYEQYF,TGTGCCAGCAGCCCCTTCGGTTACGAGCAGTACTTC
TRBJ1-1,TRBD1,.,TRBV24-1,CATSDSGTGALGTEAFF,TGTGCCACCAGTGATTCCGGGACAGGGGCGCTTGGCACTGAAGCTTTCTTT
TRBJ1-1,.,few,TRBV6-6,CASAGKEGINTEAFF,TGTGCCAGCGCGGGAAAGGAGGGGATAAACACTGAAGCTTTCTTT
TRBJ2-5,.,.,TRBV9,CASSVGLSGGETQYF,TGTGCCAGCAGCGTAGGACTATCTGGAGGCGAGACCCAGTACTTC
TRBJ1-2,.,.,TRBV5-1,CASSLDGVWKGYTF,TGCGCCAGCAGCTTGGACGGGGTCTGGAAGGGCTACACCTTC
TRBJ1-4,.,.,TRBV18,CASSPPDSLNEKLFF,TGTGCCAGCTCACCACCGGACAGCCTTAATGAAAAACTGTTTTTT
TRBJ2-2,.,.,TRBV13,CASSLAGRLGGTAWYTGELFF,TGTGCCAGCAGCTTAGCGGGTCGGTTGGGCGGGACAGCCTGGTACACCGGGGAGCTGTTTTTT
TRBJ1-4,TRBD1,.,TRBV5-1,CASTLAGGREKLFF,TGCGCCAGCACCCTGGCAGGGGGACGTGAAAAACTGTTTTTT
TRBJ2-1,TRBD1,.,TRBV5-1,CASSLEDRVFYEQFF,TGCGCCAGCAGCTTGGAGGACAGGGTCTTTTATGAGCAGTTCTTC
TRBJ2-7,.,.,TRBV2,CASSGGLFSYEQYF,TGTGCCAGCAGTGGCGGACTGTTCTCCTACGAGCAGTACTTC
TRBJ1-2,.,.,TRBV6-5,CASSLTGGYGYTF,TGTGCCAGCAGTTTGACAGGTGGCTATGGCTACACCTTC
TRBJ2-3,TRBD2,.,TRBV9,CASSGDIAGGREDTQYF,TGTGCCAGCAGCGGTGATATAGCGGGGGGCCGGGAAGATACGCAGTATTTT
TRBJ1-2,TRBD1,.,TRBV11-2,CASRGQGVYGYTF,TGTGCCAGCCGGGGACAGGGGGTCTATGGCTACACCTTC
TRBJ1-1,.,.,TRBV5-1,CASSLVPGMSEAFF,TGCGCCAGCAGCTTGGTACCAGGGATGTCTGAAGCTTTCTTT